This T cell receptor (beta chain) came from a study of T cells after yellow fever vaccination. As concerns this clonotype: Its antigen is unknown.

General study results and limits: Only a small proportion of the clonotypes turned up in both the CD4 and the CD8 compartments, likely arising from convergent recombination.

TCRdb reanalysed the 5' RACE reads using MiXCR and keeps one entry per CDR3 protein. There are some 550,000 distinct CDR3 sequences in the sample; over 15% occur only once, and about 13% lies in the top ten. The CDR3 contains 18 residues. The J segment lost 6 bases and the V segment lost 8 bases, leaving 21 bases of the junction unmatched. The germline gives CDR1 MNHEY, CDR2 SMNVEV (reference sequence). The receptor's source is a man aged 25 to 40 who received the YFV17D yellow fever vaccine. This specimen consisted of PBMCs, obtained 15 days after the yellow fever booster vaccination. The chain employs TRBV27 and TRBJ2-1, with 8 bases aligning to TRBD2. The CDR3 loop is CASPARKAGVTLGNEQFF. CDR3 in DNA: TGTGCCAGCCCCGCGAGGAAAGCGGGGGTAACTTTGGGCAATGAGCAGTTCTTC.